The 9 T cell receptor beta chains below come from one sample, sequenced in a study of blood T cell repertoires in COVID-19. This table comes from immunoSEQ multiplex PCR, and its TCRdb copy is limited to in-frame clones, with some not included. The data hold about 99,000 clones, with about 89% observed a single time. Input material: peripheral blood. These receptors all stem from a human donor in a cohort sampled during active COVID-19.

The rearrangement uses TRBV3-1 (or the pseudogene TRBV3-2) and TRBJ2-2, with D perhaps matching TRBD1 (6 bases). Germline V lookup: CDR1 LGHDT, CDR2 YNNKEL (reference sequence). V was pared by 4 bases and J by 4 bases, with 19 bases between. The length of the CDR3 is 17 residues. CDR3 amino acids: CASSRSGTWGTTGELFF. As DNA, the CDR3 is TGTGCCAGCAGCCGTTCCGGGACATGGGGGACCACCGGGGAGCTGTTTTTT.

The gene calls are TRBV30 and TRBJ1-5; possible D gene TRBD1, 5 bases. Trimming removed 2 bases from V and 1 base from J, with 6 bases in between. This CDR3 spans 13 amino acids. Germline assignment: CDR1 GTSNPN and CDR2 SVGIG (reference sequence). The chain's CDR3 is CAWSKGSNQPQHF. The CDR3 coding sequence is TGTGCCTGGAGTAAGGGGAGCAATCAGCCCCAGCATTTT.

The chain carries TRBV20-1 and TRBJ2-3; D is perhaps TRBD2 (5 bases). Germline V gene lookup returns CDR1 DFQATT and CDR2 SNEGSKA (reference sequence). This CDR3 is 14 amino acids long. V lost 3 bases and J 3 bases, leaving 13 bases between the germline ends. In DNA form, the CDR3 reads TGCAGTGCTAGTCGATCCCCGGGGACAGATACGCAGTATTTT. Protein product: CSASRSPGTDTQYF.

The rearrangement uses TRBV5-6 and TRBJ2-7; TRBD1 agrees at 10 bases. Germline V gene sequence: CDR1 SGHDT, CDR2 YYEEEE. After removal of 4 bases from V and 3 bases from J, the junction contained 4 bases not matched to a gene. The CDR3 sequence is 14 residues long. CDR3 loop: CASSRDRGYYEQYF. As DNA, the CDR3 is TGTGCCAGCAGCAGGGACAGGGGTTACTACGAGCAGTACTTC.

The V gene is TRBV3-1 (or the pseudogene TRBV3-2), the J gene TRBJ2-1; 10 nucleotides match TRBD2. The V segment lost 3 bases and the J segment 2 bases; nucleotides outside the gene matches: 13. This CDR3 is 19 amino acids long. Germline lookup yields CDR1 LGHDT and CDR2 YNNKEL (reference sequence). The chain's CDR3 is CASSQLGAGGPLAYNEQFF. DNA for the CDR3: TGTGCCAGCAGCCAGCTAGGAGCGGGGGGGCCGTTAGCCTACAATGAGCAGTTCTTC.

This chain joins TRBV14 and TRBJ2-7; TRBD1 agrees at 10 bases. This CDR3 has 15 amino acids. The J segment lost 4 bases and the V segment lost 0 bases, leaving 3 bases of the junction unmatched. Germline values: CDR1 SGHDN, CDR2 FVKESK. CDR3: CASSQDRDRGYEQYF. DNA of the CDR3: TGTGCCAGCAGCCAAGACCGGGACAGGGGATACGAGCAGTACTTC.

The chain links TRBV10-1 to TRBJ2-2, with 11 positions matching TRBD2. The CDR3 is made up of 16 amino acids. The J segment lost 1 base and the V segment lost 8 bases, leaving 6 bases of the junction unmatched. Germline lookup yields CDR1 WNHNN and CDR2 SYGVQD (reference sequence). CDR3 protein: CASGGTSGKNTGELFF. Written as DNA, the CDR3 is TGCGCCAGCGGCGGGACTAGCGGAAAGAACACCGGGGAGCTGTTTTTT.

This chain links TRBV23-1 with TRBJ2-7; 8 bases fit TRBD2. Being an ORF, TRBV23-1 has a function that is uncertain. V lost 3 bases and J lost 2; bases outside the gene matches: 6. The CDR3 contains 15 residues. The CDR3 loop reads CASSQLTSGPYEQYF. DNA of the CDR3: TGCGCCAGCAGTCAGCTAACTAGCGGCCCCTACGAGCAGTACTTC.

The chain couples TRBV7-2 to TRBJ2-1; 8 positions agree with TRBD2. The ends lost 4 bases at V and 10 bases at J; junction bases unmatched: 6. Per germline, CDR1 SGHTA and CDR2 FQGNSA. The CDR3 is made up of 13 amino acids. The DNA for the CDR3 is TGTGCCAGCAGCTCGGGAGGGGGAGCGGAGCAGTTCTTC. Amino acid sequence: CASSSGGGAEQFF.